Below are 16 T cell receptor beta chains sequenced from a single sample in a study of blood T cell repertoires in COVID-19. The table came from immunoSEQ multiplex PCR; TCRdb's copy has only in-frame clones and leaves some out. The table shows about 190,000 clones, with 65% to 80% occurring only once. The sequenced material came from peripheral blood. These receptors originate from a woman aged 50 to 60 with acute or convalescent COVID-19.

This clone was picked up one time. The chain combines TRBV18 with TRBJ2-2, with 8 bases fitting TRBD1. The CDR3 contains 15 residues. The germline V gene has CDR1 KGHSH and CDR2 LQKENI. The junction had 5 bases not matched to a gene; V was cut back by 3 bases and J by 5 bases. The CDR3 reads CASSPQTGDTGELFF. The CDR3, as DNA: TGTGCCAGCTCACCCCAGACAGGGGATACCGGGGAGCTGTTTTTT.

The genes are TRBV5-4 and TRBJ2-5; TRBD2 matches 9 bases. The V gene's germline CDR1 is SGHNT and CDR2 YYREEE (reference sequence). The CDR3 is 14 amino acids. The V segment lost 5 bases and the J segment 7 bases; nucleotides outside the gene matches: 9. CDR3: CASSAGGHYGTQYF. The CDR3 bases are TGTGCCAGCAGTGCGGGAGGGCATTATGGGACCCAGTACTTC.

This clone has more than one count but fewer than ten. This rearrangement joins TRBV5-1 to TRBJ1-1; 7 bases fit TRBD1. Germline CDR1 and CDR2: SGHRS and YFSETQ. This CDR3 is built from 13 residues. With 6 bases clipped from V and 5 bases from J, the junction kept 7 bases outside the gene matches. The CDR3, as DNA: TGCGCCAGCACGCGGGACAGTCAAACTGAAGCTTTCTTT. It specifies CASTRDSQTEAFF.

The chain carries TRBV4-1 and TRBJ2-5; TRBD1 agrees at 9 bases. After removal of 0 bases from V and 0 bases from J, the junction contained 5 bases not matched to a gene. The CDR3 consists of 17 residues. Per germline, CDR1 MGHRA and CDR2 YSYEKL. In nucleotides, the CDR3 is TGCGCCAGCAGCCAAGAGGACAGGGGCCTGTACCAAGAGACCCAGTACTTC. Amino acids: CASSQEDRGLYQETQYF.

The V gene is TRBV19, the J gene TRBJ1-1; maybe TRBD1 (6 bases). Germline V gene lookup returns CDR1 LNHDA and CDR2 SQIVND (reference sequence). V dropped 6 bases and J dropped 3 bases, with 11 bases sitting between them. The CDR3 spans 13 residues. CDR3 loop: CASRRGLYTEAFF. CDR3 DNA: TGTGCCAGTAGGCGGGGGCTATACACTGAAGCTTTCTTT.

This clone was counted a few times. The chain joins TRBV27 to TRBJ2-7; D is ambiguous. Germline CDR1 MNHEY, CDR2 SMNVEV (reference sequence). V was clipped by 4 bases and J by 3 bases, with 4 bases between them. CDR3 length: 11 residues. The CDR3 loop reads CASSSHYEQYF. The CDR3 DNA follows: TGTGCCAGCAGTTCCCACTACGAGCAGTACTTC.

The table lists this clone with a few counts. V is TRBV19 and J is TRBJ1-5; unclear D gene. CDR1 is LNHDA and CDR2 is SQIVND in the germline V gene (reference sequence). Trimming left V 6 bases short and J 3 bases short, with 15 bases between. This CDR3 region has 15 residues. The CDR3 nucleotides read TGTGCCAGTAGGACTAGTCGACGGATCAATCAGCCCCAGCATTTT. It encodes CASRTSRRINQPQHF.

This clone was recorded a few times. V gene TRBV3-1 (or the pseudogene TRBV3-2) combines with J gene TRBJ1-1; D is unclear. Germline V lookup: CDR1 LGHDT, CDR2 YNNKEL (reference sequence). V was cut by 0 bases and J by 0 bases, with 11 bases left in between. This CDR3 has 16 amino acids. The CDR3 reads CASSQDRRTVNTEAFF. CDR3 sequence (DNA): TGTGCCAGCAGCCAAGATCGGAGGACGGTGAACACTGAAGCTTTCTTT.

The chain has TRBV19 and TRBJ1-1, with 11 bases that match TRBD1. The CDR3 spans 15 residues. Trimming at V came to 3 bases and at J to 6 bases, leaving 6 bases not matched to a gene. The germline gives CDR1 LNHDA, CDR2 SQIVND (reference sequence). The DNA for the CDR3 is TGTGCCAGTAGTATCGCCGGACAGGGGGCCGCTGAAGCTTTCTTT. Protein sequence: CASSIAGQGAAEAFF.

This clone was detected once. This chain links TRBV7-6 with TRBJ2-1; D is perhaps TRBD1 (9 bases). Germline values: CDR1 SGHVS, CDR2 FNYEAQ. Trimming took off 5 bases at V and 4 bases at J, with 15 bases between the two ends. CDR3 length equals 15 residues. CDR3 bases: TGTGCCAGCAGCCGGGGGGGGACAGGGTACAATGAGCAGTTCTTC. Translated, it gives CASSRGGTGYNEQFF.

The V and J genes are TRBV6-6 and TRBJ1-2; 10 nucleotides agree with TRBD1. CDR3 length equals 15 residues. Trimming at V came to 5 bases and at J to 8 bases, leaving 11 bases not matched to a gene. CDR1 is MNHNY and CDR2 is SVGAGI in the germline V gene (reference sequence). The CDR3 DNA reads TGTGCCAGCAGTCAACGCGGGACAGGGGCCGGAGGCTACACCTTC. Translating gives CASSQRGTGAGGYTF.

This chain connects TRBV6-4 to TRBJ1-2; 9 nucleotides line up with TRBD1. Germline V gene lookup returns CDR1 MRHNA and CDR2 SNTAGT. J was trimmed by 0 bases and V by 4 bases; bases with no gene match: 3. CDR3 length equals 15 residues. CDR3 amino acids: CASSARQGANYGYTF. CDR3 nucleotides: TGTGCCAGCAGTGCGAGACAGGGGGCTAACTATGGCTACACCTTC.

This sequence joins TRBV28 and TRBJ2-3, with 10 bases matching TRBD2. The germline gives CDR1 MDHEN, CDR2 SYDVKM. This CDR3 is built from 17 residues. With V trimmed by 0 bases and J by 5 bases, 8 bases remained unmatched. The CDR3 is CASSLWALAGGEDTQYF. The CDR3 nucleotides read TGTGCCAGCAGTTTATGGGCCTTAGCGGGAGGTGAAGATACGCAGTATTTT.

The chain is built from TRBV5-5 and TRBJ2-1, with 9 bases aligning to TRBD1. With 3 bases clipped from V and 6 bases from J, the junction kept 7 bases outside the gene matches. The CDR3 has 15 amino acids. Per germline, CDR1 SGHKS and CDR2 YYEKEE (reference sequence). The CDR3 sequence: CASSWTGTGFNEQFF. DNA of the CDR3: TGTGCCAGCAGCTGGACCGGGACAGGGTTCAATGAGCAGTTCTTC.

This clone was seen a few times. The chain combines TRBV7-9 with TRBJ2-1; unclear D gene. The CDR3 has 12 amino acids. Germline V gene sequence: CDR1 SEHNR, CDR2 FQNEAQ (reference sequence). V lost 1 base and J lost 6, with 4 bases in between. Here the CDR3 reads CASSLVSNEQFF. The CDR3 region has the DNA TGTGCCAGCAGCTTAGTTAGCAATGAGCAGTTCTTC.

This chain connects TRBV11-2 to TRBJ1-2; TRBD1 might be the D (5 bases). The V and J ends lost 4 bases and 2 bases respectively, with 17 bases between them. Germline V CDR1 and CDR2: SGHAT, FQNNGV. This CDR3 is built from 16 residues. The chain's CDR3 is CASSSALTALNYGYTF. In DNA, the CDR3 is TGTGCCAGCAGCTCCGCCCTGACAGCACTGAACTATGGCTACACCTTC. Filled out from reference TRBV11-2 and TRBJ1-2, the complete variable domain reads EAGVAQSPRYKIIEKRQSVAFWCNPISGHATLYWYQQILGQGPKLLIQFQNNGVVDDSQLPKDRFSAERLKGVDSTLKIQPAKLEDSAVYLCASSSALTALNYGYTFGSGTRLTVV.